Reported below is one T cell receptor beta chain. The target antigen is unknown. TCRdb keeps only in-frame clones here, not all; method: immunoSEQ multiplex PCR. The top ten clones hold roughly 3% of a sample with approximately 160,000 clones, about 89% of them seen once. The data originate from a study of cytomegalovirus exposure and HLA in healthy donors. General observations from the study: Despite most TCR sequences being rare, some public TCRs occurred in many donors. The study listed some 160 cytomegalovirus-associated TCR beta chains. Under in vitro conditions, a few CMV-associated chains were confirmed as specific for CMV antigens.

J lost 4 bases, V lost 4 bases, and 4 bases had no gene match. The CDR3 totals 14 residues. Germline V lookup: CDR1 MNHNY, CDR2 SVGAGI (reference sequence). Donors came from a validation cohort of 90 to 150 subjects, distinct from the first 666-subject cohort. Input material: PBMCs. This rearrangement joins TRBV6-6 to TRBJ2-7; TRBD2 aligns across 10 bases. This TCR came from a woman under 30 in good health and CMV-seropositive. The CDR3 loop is CASSSPSGGYEQYF. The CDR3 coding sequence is TGTGCCAGCAGTTCCCCTAGCGGGGGATACGAGCAGTACTTC.